This TCR beta chain comes out of a study of T cell repertoires and HLA-DP antigens. Study findings and constraints: Pre-culture clonality, around 0.041, was far below sorted CD137+ clonality of about 0.4.

The primer mix covered 54 TRBV segments and 13 TRBJ segments. Pre-culture CD4+ samples were sequenced deeply, targeting more than 150,000 T cell genomes. Profiled with immunoSEQ multiplex PCR; TCRdb holds only in-frame clones, not every one. The table lists 65,000 to 90,000 clones, 80% of them singletons. Turning to this clone: Its antigen remains unknown.

V was shortened by 4 bases and J by 0 bases, with 10 bases between the two germline ends. CDR3 size: 15 residues. In germline, CDR1 is GTSNPN, CDR2 SVGIG (reference sequence). CD4+ T cells were isolated untouched, about 98% pure. The source material was CD4+ T cells from PBMCs. The chain joins TRBV30 to TRBJ2-6, with D perhaps TRBD2 (6 bases). The receptor was derived from a man aged 60 to 75 in good health and CMV-seronegative. DNA for the CDR3: TGTGCCTGGATTCTCGGGGGCTCTGGGGCCAACGTCCTGACTTTC. Translating gives CAWILGGSGANVLTF.